This note documents a single T cell receptor beta chain sequence. Every patient was untreated before thyroid surgery. The germline gives CDR1 DFQATT, CDR2 SNEGSKA (reference sequence). Germline trimming cut 1 base from V and 4 bases from J; bases unmatched to any gene: 7. The CDR3 is made up of 15 amino acids. TCRdb re-clonotyped the PCR reads through MiXCR. The sample holds 11,000 to 15,000 clones, roughly 29% seen once. This record comes from a study of metastatic and nonmetastatic thyroid tumors. This TCR was recovered from a female donor with papillary thyroid cancer or a benign thyroid nodule (not recorded which). Some clones in this sample may be carry-over from other donors' samples. Sequencing used tumor tissue. The rearrangement joins TRBV20-1 to TRBJ1-5; 7 bases are a match to TRBD1. Here the CDR3 reads CSARAGSRGNQPQHF. The CDR3 region has the DNA TGCAGTGCTAGAGCAGGGAGCAGGGGGAATCAGCCCCAGCATTTT.